This note documents a single T cell receptor beta chain sequence. The data were taken from a study of cytomegalovirus exposure and HLA in healthy donors. The assay was immunoSEQ multiplex PCR, and TCRdb's table has in-frame clones only and misses some. The sample records approximately 160,000 clones, under 90% being singletons. The validation cohort, a group of over a hundred subjects, included the donors and was separate from the approximately 650-subject first cohort. Sequenced: PBMCs. The source of this sequence is a woman aged 18-30 years in good health and CMV-seropositive.

The CDR3 protein is CASSTGGPSSYEQYF. For the CDR3, the DNA is TGTGCCAGCAGCACGGGAGGCCCGAGCTCCTACGAGCAGTACTTC. The rearrangement links TRBV7-2 to TRBJ2-7; 7 bases map to TRBD2. With 5 bases clipped from V and 0 bases from J, the junction kept 7 bases outside the gene matches. This CDR3 comprises 15 residues. Germline V gene lookup returns CDR1 SGHTA and CDR2 FQGNSA.